Below, 17 T cell receptor beta chains from the same sample are listed, as sequenced in a study of early T cells in non-severe SARS-CoV-2 infection. TCRdb passed the 5' RACE reads through MiXCR, listing each CDR3 protein once. The sample shows 95,000 to 150,000 distinct CDR3 sequences, more than 12% of them seen only once. Sequenced: whole blood. These TCRs come from an adult who was a healthcare worker with PCR-confirmed SARS-CoV-2 infection or an uninfected control (not recorded which).

Only a few counts were recorded for this clonotype. This sequence joins TRBV20-1 and TRBJ2-1; D is unclear. Germline CDR1 reads DFQATT; CDR2 reads SNEGSKA (reference sequence). Deletions cut 6 bases from V and 0 bases from J, with 9 bases between. The CDR3 length is 13 residues. The CDR3, as DNA: TGCAGTGCCACAAAGAGCTCCTACAATGAGCAGTTCTTC. It translates to CSATKSSYNEQFF.

This clonotype turned up a few times. This chain links TRBV4-1 with TRBJ1-5, with D hard to call. Germline-derived CDR1 and CDR2 are MGHRA and YSYEKL. The CDR3 loop spans 16 amino acids. Trimming left V 0 bases short and J 5 bases short, with 14 bases between. The CDR3 reads CASSQDLGGSHQPQHF. For the CDR3, the DNA is TGCGCCAGCAGCCAAGATCTTGGAGGGAGCCATCAGCCCCAGCATTTT.

In the case of this clonotype: Compared with germline, one end of the junction differs, possibly owing to a read error. V usage is TRBV4-1 and J usage is TRBJ2-5; perhaps TRBD2 as D (5 bases). The germline V gene encodes CDR1 MGHRA and CDR2 YSYEKL. The CDR3 is made up of 15 amino acids. CDR3 sequence reads: CANSQVGGRGETQYF. CDR3 in DNA: TGCGCCAACAGCCAAGTGGGCGGGCGAGGGGAGACCCAGTACTTC.

There are a few counts of this clonotype. The rearrangement uses TRBV6-2 or TRBV6-3 and TRBJ2-1; 8 bases map to TRBD2. This CDR3 is built from 14 residues. The germline V gene has CDR1 MNHEY and CDR2 SVGEGT. Losses at the gene ends were 8 bases for V and 7 bases for J; bases not matched to a gene: 10. CDR3 residues: CASRDGGGRNEQFF. CDR3 bases: TGTGCCAGCCGGGACGGGGGGGGAAGGAATGAGCAGTTCTTC.

This chain uses TRBV18 with TRBJ1-1, with D hard to call. The CDR3 covers 14 residues. The V end was cut by 6 bases, the J end by 8 bases, with 19 bases between. Germline V gives CDR1 KGHSH, CDR2 LQKENI. As DNA, the CDR3 is TGTGCCAGCTCCCCGGGAGCGGGGAGCCCCGAAGCTTTCTTT. This translates into CASSPGAGSPEAFF.

V usage is TRBV11-2 and J usage is TRBJ2-5, with D perhaps matching TRBD2 (5 bases). Germline V gives CDR1 SGHAT, CDR2 FQNNGV. The CDR3 sequence is 12 residues long. Trimming took 5 bases from V and 4 from J, leaving 8 bases between them. CDR3 in amino acids: CASSPLGETQYF. For the CDR3, the DNA is TGTGCCAGCAGCCCACTAGGAGAGACCCAGTACTTC.

The chain uses TRBV7-2 and TRBJ2-1; 9 nucleotides agree with TRBD1. Per germline, CDR1 SGHTA and CDR2 FQGNSA. J lost 7 bases, V lost 8 bases, and 6 bases had no gene match. This CDR3 has 13 amino acids. CDR3 in DNA: TGTGCCAGCTCACAGGGGGCGAGGAATGAGCAGTTCTTC. As protein: CASSQGARNEQFF.

The rearrangement joins TRBV5-1 to TRBJ2-5, with a tentative D call TRBD1 (6 bases). The CDR3 is 16 amino acids. Germline CDR1 SGHRS, CDR2 YFSETQ. The V and J ends lost 0 bases and 4 bases respectively, with 16 bases between them. CDR3 nucleotide sequence: TGCGCCAGCAGCTTGGGGGGACACAGGAGGCGAGAGACCCAGTACTTC. This sequence encodes CASSLGGHRRRETQYF.

This chain uses TRBV25-1 with TRBJ1-2; D is perhaps TRBD1 (6 bases). The V gene lost 4 bases and the J gene lost 8 bases, with 14 bases spanning the gap. Germline V lookup: CDR1 MGHDK, CDR2 SYGVNS. CDR3 size: 13 residues. CDR3 region: CASSGGGMKGYTF. The CDR3 bases are TGTGCCAGCAGTGGGGGGGGCATGAAAGGCTACACCTTC.

The sample holds many counts of this clonotype. The chain joins TRBV3-1 to TRBJ1-1; D gene uncertain. CDR3 size: 14 residues. CDR1 is LGHDT, CDR2 YNNKEL, per germline (reference sequence). V dropped 0 bases and J dropped 2 bases, with 7 bases sitting between them. CDR3 in DNA: TGTGCCAGCAGCCAAGATTTCGACAACACTGAAGCTTTCTTT. Protein product: CASSQDFDNTEAFF.

This clonotype has ten or more counts. V gene TRBV4-2 combines with J gene TRBJ2-7, with 8 bases fitting TRBD2. The germline CDR1 and CDR2 sequences are LGHNA and YNFKEQ. V lost 4 bases, J lost 5 bases, and 13 bases stayed unmatched. This CDR3 contains 16 residues. CDR3 residues: CASSLGGDSTAHEQYF. For the CDR3, the DNA is TGTGCCAGCAGCCTCGGGGGGGACTCCACCGCCCACGAGCAGTACTTC.

This clonotype showed up just a few times. This chain connects TRBV7-9 to TRBJ2-2; D may be TRBD1 (5 bases). Between the trimmed V and J ends, which lost 5 bases and 6 bases, there was a span of 16 bases. The length of the CDR3 is 15 residues. The germline V gene encodes CDR1 SEHNR and CDR2 FQNEAQ (reference sequence). The CDR3 region has the DNA TGTGCCAGCAGCGCACTCAGGGAACTGTCCGGGGAGCTGTTTTTT. Translating it yields CASSALRELSGELFF.

The J gene is TRBJ2-5, the V gene TRBV4-1; 9 bases fit TRBD2. J gave up 2 bases and V 1 base, and 2 bases lay outside the gene matches. CDR1 and CDR2 (germline): MGHRA, YSYEKL. This CDR3 spans 15 amino acids. The chain's CDR3 is CASSQVAGAQETQYF. CDR3 in DNA: TGCGCCAGCAGCCAAGTAGCGGGGGCGCAAGAGACCCAGTACTTC.

This clonotype occurred once. The chain is built from TRBV30 and TRBJ1-6, with unresolved D. Per the germline V gene, CDR1 is GTSNPN and CDR2 is SVGIG (reference sequence). CDR3 length: 16 amino acids. The ends were cut back, 1 base at V and 0 bases at J, with 10 bases in the middle. In DNA form, the CDR3 reads TGTGCCTGGAGTGCAAAGTCGAGCTCCTATAATTCACCCCTCCACTTT. Protein sequence: CAWSAKSSSYNSPLHF.

The J gene is TRBJ2-2, the V gene TRBV5-1, with a tentative D call TRBD1 (5 bases). The length of the CDR3 is 16 residues. Per the germline V gene, CDR1 is SGHRS and CDR2 is YFSETQ. V was clipped by 0 bases and J by 3 bases, with 12 bases between them. CDR3 loop: CASSLGRQGDTGELFF. CDR3 sequence (DNA): TGCGCCAGCAGCTTGGGACGGCAGGGCGACACCGGGGAGCTGTTTTTT.

This clonotype was observed a few times. V gene TRBV12-3 or TRBV12-4 combines with J gene TRBJ2-5; 10 bases agree with TRBD2. The CDR3 is 14 amino acids. J gave up 5 bases and V 6 bases, and 6 bases lay outside the gene matches. CDR3 nucleotides: TGTGCCAGCAGGGCAACTAGCGGGGTTGAGACCCAGTACTTC. It yields the protein CASRATSGVETQYF.

This clonotype was observed a few times. V and J are TRBV20-1 and TRBJ2-1; 12 bases line up with TRBD2. The J segment lost 6 bases and the V segment lost 5 bases, leaving 5 bases of the junction unmatched. This CDR3 comprises 14 residues. Germline CDR1 is DFQATT and CDR2 is SNEGSKA (reference sequence). The CDR3 reads CSAELAGGLNEQFF. The CDR3 coding sequence is TGCAGTGCTGAACTAGCGGGGGGCCTCAATGAGCAGTTCTTC.